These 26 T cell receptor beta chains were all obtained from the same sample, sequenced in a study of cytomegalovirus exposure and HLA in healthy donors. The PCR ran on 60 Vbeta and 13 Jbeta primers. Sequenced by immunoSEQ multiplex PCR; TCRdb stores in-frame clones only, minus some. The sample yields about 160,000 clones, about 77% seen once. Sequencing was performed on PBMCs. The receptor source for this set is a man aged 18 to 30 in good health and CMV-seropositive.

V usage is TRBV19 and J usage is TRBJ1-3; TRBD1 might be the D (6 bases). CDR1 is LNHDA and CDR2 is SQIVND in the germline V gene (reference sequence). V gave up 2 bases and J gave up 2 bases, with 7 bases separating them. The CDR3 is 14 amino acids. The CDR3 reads CASSIQGTGNTIYF. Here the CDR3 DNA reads TGTGCCAGTAGTATACAGGGGACTGGAAACACCATATATTTT.

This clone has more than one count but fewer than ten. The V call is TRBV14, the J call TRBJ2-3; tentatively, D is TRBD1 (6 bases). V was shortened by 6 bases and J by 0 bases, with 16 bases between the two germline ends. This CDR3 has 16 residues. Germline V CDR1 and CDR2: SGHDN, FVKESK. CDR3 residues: CASSHQTGVSTDTQYF. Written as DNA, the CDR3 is TGTGCCAGCAGTCACCAGACAGGAGTTAGCACAGATACGCAGTATTTT.

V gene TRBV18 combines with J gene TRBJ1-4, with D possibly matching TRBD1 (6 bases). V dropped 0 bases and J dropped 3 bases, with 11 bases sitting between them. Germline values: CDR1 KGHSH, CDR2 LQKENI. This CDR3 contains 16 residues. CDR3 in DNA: TGTGCCAGCTCACCACCGGGGAAGGGGGCTAATGAAAAACTGTTTTTT. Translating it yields CASSPPGKGANEKLFF.

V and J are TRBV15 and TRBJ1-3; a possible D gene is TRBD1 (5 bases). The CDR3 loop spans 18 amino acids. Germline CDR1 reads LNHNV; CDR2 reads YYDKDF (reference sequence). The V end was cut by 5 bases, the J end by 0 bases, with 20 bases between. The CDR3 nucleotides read TGTGCCACCAGCGGCCGAATTGGGGGGTCCGACTCTGGAAACACCATATATTTT. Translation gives CATSGRIGGSDSGNTIYF.

The CDR3 region is CASSLRLAGENTGELFF. CDR3 sequence (DNA): TGTGCCAGCAGCTTACGACTAGCGGGGGAGAACACCGGGGAGCTGTTTTTT. V gene TRBV9 combines with J gene TRBJ2-2; 12 nucleotides align to TRBD2. The CDR3 contains 17 residues. Germline CDR1 reads SGDLS; CDR2 reads YYNGEE. V shed 4 bases, J shed 1 base, and the junction held 5 bases outside the gene matches.

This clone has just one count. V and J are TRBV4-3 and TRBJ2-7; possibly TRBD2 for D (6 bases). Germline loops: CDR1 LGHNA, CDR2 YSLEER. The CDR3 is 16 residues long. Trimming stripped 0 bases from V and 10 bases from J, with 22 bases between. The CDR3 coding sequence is TGCGCCAGCAGCCAAGATGCTACGTCGGGAGCTTTTTTTCAGTACTTC. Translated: CASSQDATSGAFFQYF.

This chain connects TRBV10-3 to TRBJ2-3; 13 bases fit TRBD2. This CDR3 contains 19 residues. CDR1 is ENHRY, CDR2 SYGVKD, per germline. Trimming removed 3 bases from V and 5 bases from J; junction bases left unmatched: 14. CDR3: CAISDPTSGRAFLGDTQYF. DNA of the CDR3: TGTGCCATCAGTGACCCTACTAGCGGGAGGGCCTTCTTGGGAGATACGCAGTATTTT.

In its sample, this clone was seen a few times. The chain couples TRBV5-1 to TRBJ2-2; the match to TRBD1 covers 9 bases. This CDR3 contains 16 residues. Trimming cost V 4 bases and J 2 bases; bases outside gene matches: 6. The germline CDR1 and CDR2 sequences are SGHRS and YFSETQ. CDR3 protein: CASSKWTGENTGELFF. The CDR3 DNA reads TGCGCCAGCAGCAAATGGACAGGGGAAAACACCGGGGAGCTGTTTTTT.

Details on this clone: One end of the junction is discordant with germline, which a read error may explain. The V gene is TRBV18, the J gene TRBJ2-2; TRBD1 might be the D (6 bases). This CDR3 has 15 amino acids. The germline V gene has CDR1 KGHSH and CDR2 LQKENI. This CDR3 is CASSPSRGATGEPFF. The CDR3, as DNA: TGTGCCAGCTCACCTAGCAGGGGCGCTACCGGGGAGCCGTTTTTT.

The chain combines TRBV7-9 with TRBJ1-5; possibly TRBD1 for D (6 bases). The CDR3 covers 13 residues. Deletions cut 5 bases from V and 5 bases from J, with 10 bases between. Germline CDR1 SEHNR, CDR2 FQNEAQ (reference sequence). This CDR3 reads CASSPNRDQPQHF. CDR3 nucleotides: TGTGCCAGCAGCCCCAACAGGGATCAGCCCCAGCATTTT.

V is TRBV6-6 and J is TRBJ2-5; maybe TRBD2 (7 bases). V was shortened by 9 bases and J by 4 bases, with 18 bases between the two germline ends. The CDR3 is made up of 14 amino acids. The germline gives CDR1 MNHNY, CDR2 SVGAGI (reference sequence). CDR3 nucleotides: TGTGCCAGTCACGGGGGGCAGGGATTAGAGACCCAGTACTTC. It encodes CASHGGQGLETQYF.

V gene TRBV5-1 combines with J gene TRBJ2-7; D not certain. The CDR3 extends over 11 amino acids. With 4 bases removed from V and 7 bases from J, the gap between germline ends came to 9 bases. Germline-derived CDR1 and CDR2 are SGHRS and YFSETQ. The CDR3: CASSLEREQYF. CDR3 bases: TGCGCCAGCAGCCTCGAGCGTGAGCAGTACTTC.

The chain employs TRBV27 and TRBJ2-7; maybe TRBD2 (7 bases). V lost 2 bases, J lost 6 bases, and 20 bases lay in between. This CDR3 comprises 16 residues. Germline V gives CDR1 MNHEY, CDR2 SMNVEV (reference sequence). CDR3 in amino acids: CASSLVTSGGAGEQYF. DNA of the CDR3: TGTGCCAGCAGTTTAGTAACTAGTGGGGGGGCGGGCGAGCAGTACTTC.

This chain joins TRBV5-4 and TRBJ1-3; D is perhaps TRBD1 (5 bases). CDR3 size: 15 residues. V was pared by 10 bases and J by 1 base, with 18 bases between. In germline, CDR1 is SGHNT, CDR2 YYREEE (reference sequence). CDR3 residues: CAYGRLGGSGNTIYF. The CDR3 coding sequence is TGTGCCTACGGGCGTCTGGGGGGGTCTGGAAACACCATATATTTT.

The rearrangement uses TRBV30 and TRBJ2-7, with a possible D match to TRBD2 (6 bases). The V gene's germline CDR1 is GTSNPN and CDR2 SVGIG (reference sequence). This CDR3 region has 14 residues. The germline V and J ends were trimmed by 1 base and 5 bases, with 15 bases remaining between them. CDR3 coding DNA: TGTGCCTGGAGTGCCTCAGGGACTCGGAACGAGCAGTACTTC. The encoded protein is CAWSASGTRNEQYF.

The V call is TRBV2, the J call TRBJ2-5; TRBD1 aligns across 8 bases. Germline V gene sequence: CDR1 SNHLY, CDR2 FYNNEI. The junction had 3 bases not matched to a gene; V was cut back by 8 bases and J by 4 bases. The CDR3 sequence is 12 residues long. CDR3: CASAGQAETQYF. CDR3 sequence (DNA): TGTGCCAGCGCGGGACAGGCAGAGACCCAGTACTTC.

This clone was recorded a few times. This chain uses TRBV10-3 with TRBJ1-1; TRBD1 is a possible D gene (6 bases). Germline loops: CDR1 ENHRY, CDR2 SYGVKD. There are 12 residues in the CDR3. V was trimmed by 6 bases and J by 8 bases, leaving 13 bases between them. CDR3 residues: CAIRVVQGEAFF. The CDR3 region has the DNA TGTGCCATCAGGGTGGTGCAGGGGGAAGCTTTCTTT.

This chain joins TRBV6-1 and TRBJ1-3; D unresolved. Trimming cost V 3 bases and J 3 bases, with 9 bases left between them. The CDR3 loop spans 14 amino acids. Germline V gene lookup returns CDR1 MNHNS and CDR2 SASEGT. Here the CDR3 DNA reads TGTGCCAGCAGTGAGGAGCCCGTTGGAAACACCATATATTTT. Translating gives CASSEEPVGNTIYF.

CDR3 loop: CASKSTEAGAATGELFF. The DNA of the CDR3 is TGTGCCAGCAAAAGCACAGAAGCGGGAGCTGCGACCGGGGAGCTGTTTTTT. This chain joins TRBV11-2 and TRBJ2-2; TRBD2 matches at 8 bases. The ends lost 7 bases at V and 5 bases at J; junction bases unmatched: 15. Per the germline V gene, CDR1 is SGHAT and CDR2 is FQNNGV. The CDR3 length is 17 residues.

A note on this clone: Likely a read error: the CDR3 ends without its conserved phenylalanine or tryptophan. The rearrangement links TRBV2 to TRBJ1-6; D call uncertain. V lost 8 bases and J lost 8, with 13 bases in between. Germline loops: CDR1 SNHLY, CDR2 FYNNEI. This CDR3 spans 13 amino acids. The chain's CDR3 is CASRWTEDSPLHL. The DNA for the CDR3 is TGTGCCAGCCGGTGGACGGAGGATTCACCCCTCCACCTT.

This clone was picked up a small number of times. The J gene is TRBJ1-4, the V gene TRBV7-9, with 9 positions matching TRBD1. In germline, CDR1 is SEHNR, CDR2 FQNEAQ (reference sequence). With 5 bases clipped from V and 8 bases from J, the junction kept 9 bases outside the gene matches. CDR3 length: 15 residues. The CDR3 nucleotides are TGTGCCAGCAGCGCCTCCGGGACAGGGAAGGAAAAACTGTTTTTT. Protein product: CASSASGTGKEKLFF.

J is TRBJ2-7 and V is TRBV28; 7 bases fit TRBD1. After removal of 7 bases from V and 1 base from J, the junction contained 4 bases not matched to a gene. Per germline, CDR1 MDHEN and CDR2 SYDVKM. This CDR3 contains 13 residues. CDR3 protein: CASIPGQSYEQYF. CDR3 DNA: TGTGCCAGCATCCCGGGACAGTCCTACGAGCAGTACTTC.

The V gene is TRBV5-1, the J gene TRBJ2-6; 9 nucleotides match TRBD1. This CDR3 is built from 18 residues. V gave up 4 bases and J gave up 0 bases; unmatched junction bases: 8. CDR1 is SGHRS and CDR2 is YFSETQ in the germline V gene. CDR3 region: CASSPRTGAGSGANVLTF. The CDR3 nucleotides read TGCGCCAGCAGCCCGCGGACAGGGGCAGGCTCTGGGGCCAACGTCCTGACTTTC.

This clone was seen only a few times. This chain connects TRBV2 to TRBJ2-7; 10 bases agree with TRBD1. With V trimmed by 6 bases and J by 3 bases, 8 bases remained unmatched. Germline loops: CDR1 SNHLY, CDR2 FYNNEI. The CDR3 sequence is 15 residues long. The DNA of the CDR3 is TGTGCCAGCAGGAGGGACAGGGGTGAAGGCTACGAGCAGTACTTC. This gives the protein CASRRDRGEGYEQYF.

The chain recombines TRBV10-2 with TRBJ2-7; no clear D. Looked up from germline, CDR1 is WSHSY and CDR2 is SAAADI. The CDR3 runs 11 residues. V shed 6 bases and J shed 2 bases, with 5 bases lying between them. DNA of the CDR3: TGCGCCAGCAGCCCGGCCTACGAGCAGTACTTC. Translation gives CASSPAYEQYF.

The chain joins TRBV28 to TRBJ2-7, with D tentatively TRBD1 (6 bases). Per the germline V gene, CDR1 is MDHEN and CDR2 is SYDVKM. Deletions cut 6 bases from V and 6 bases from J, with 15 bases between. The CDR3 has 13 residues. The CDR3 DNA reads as TGTGCCAGCAGCGAAGCACAGGGATCCGAGCAGTACTTC. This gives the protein CASSEAQGSEQYF.